The 28 T cell receptor beta chains reported below all come from one sample, sequenced in a study of tumor-infiltrating lymphocytes in primary liver carcinoma. Each 20-30 mg portion of unsorted bulk tissue served as the source for co-extraction of RNA and DNA. The researchers produced TCR beta cDNA from approximately 460 ng total RNA with a constant-region primer. Three nested multiplex PCR rounds, a slightly modified ARM-PCR, produced the libraries for TCR beta. The first two PCR rounds, approximately 10 cycles each, used TRBV1-TRBV30 forward primers and a C-beta reverse primer. TCRdb redid the calling of the multiplex PCR reads with MiXCR, one entry per CDR3 protein. The table has tens of thousands of distinct CDR3 sequences, 60% to 80% seen once; the top ten hold about 35%. The specimen was tumor-adjacent normal liver tissue. Receptors were obtained from a man aged 35 to 55 with primary liver carcinoma and hepatitis B virus infection.

This clonotype was detected a few times. V gene TRBV29-1 combines with J gene TRBJ2-5, with TRBD2 matching 8 bases. The V and J ends lost 0 bases and 5 bases, in that order; junction bases with no gene match: 5. CDR3 length: 14 residues. The germline CDR1 and CDR2 sequences are SQVTM and ANQGSEA. The CDR3 loop reads CSVEDKASGETQYF. The CDR3 nucleotides are TGCAGCGTTGAAGATAAGGCTAGCGGGGAGACCCAGTACTTC.

Here the CDR3 reads CASSLTAGFSNEQYF. As DNA, the CDR3 is TGTGCCAGCAGCTTAACTGCAGGGTTTTCCAACGAGCAGTACTTC. This rearrangement joins TRBV11-2 to TRBJ2-7; TRBD1 is a possible D gene (5 bases). The germline gives CDR1 SGHAT, CDR2 FQNNGV. Trimming cost V 2 bases and J 5 bases, with 16 bases left between them. This CDR3 spans 15 amino acids.

On this clonotype itself: The missing conserved phenylalanine or tryptophan at the end of this CDR3 makes a read error likely. This chain connects TRBV29-1 to TRBJ2-5, with 8 bases lining up with TRBD2. CDR3 length: 15 amino acids. J lost 4 bases, V lost 8 bases, and 15 bases had no gene match. CDR1 and CDR2 from the germline V gene are SQVTM and ANQGSEA. The CDR3 DNA reads as TGCAGCATCCGGCGAAGCGGGAGCTGGGCAGAGACCCAGTACTAC. It translates to CSIRRSGSWAETQYY.

This chain connects TRBV7-8 to TRBJ2-3, with 13 bases identical to TRBD2. The germline gives CDR1 SGHVS, CDR2 FQNEAQ. CDR3 length: 16 residues. V was pared by 6 bases and J by 8 bases, with 11 bases of the junction left unmatched. The CDR3 here is CASSSPETSGRSTQYF. The CDR3 DNA reads as TGTGCCAGCAGTTCCCCCGAGACTAGCGGGAGGAGTACGCAGTATTTT.

This clonotype was recorded only once. At one end, the junction sequence differs from germline, possibly due to a read error. The chain employs TRBV14 and TRBJ2-1, with D perhaps matching TRBD2 (5 bases). Germline V lookup: CDR1 SGHDN, CDR2 FVKESK. This CDR3 is 13 amino acids long. In nucleotides, the CDR3 is TGTGCCAGTAGCCAGGAGAGGGTGAGTAAGCAGTTCTTC. The encoded protein is CASSQERVSKQFF.

In the case of this clonotype: The junction departs from the called germline gene at one end, perhaps through a read error. The chain uses TRBV5-1 and TRBJ2-7; 9 bases line up with TRBD1. CDR1 SGHRS and CDR2 YFSETQ come from the germline V gene. The CDR3 is 16 amino acids. The CDR3 loop is CTRSLLTGGSGYEQYF. Here the CDR3 DNA reads TGCACCAGAAGCTTATTAACAGGGGGCTCGGGGTACGAGCAGTACTTC.

Comments on this clonotype: At one end, the junction sequence differs from germline, possibly due to a read error. CDR3 residues: CASSLVTGSEAFF. CDR3 coding DNA: TGCGCCAGCAGTTTGGTCACAGGGAGCGAAGCTTTCTTT. The chain couples TRBV5-1 to TRBJ1-1, with a weak D call TRBD1 (6 bases). Germline CDR1 SGHRS, CDR2 YFSETQ. The CDR3 covers 13 residues.

A word on this clonotype: At one of its ends the junction is not consistent with the germline gene, which may arise from a read error. This chain connects TRBV30 to TRBJ1-2, with D uncertain. CDR3 size: 12 residues. Per germline, CDR1 GTSNPN and CDR2 SVGIG (reference sequence). The CDR3 is CAWTSTNYGYAF. CDR3 nucleotides: TGTGCCTGGACGTCAACCAACTATGGCTACGCCTTC.

Points on this clonotype: The germline gene is not matched at one end of the junction; a read error may be the cause. The rearrangement links TRBV5-1 to TRBJ2-7, with TRBD1 matching 11 bases. Germline V gene data show CDR1 as SGHRS and CDR2 as YFSETQ. The CDR3 runs 13 residues. The CDR3: CASSLDRGHKQYF. The DNA of the CDR3 is TGCGCGAGCAGCTTGGACAGGGGGCACAAGCAGTACTTC.

This clonotype appeared once. This likely comes from a read error, as the CDR3 has no conserved phenylalanine or tryptophan at its end. In DNA, the CDR3 is TGTGCCAGCAGCCCCGGGAAAGTGACACAAGAGACCCAGTACTTA. Amino acids: CASSPGKVTQETQYL. The rearrangement links TRBV14 to TRBJ2-5, with D possibly being TRBD2 (5 bases). CDR3 length: 15 residues. The V gene's germline CDR1 is SGHDN and CDR2 FVKESK. The V gene lost 4 bases and the J gene lost 2 bases, with 14 bases spanning the gap.

This chain links TRBV10-1 with TRBJ2-5; D might be TRBD1 (8 bases). The V gene lost 5 bases and the J gene lost 3 bases, with 10 bases spanning the gap. CDR3 length equals 13 residues. Germline V gene lookup returns CDR1 WNHNN and CDR2 SYGVQD (reference sequence). CDR3 bases: TGCGCCAGCAGTACAGGGGGGGAAGAGACCCAGTACTTC. Translated, it gives CASSTGGEETQYF.

This rearrangement joins TRBV6-5 to TRBJ2-7; no firm D call. This CDR3 contains 14 residues. Looked up from germline, CDR1 is MNHEY and CDR2 is SVGAGI. Trimming pared 7 bases from V and 6 bases from J, leaving 19 bases between. For the CDR3, the DNA is TGTGCCAGCACTACCGCGCGAGTCGGGCTCGAGCAGTACTTC. Translated: CASTTARVGLEQYF.

Comment on this clonotype: Relative to the germline gene, one junction end is altered; a read error may explain this. The chain combines TRBV4-2 with TRBJ2-5; 9 nucleotides line up with TRBD2. The CDR3 has 15 amino acids. Germline V gene sequence: CDR1 LGHNA, CDR2 YNFKEQ. CDR3 sequence: CASSQELAGGETQYF. CDR3 nucleotide sequence: TGCGCCAGCAGCCAAGAATTGGCGGGAGGGGAGACCCAGTACTTC.

Remarks on this clonotype: The junction departs from germline at one end; a sequencing error may be responsible. The rearrangement uses TRBV6-1 and TRBJ1-2; a weak D match, TRBD1 (5 bases). The CDR3 runs to 15 residues. The germline V gene encodes CDR1 MNHNS and CDR2 SASEGT. The CDR3 region has the DNA TGTGCCAGCAGTACGCGGGACGGGGGAGGCGATGGTTACACCTTC. Translation gives CASSTRDGGGDGYTF.

The chain recombines TRBV28 with TRBJ2-4; D is unclear. Germline V lookup: CDR1 MDHEN, CDR2 SYDVKM. The CDR3 is 12 amino acids. The CDR3 loop is CVSSLTKNIQYF. In DNA, the CDR3 is TGTGTTAGCAGTTTAACTAAAAACATTCAGTACTTC.

As regards this clonotype: The junction departs from the called germline gene at one end, perhaps through a read error. The CDR3: CGVRWGTTEAFF. CDR3 nucleotides: TGCGGCGTTCGATGGGGCACGACTGAAGCTTTTTTT. The genes are TRBV29-1 and TRBJ1-1; TRBD1 is a possible D gene (5 bases). CDR3 length equals 12 residues. Germline V gene data show CDR1 as SQVTM and CDR2 as ANQGSEA.

As regards this clonotype: This likely comes from a read error, as the CDR3 has no conserved phenylalanine or tryptophan at its end. The V call is TRBV29-1, the J call TRBJ2-3; 10 bases align to TRBD1. From germline, CDR1 is SQVTM and CDR2 ANQGSEA. The CDR3 runs to 14 residues. J lost 5 bases, V lost 3 bases, and 5 bases had no gene match. The chain's CDR3 is CSVEGQGNLDTQYL. CDR3 sequence (DNA): TGCAGCGTTGAGGGACAGGGGAATTTAGATACGCAGTATTTG.

For this clonotype: A junction boundary mismatches the germline segment, possibly from a read error. The V gene is TRBV6-5, the J gene TRBJ2-3, with D perhaps TRBD2 (5 bases). The CDR3 consists of 15 residues. In germline, CDR1 is MNHEY, CDR2 SVGAGI. The CDR3 loop is CASDPELSGTDTRYF. The DNA of the CDR3 is TGTGCCAGCGACCCAGAACTATCGGGAACAGATACGCGGTATTTT.

About this clonotype: A junction boundary mismatches the germline segment, possibly from a read error. The rearrangement uses TRBV12-3 or TRBV12-4 and TRBJ2-1; tentatively, D is TRBD2 (6 bases). This CDR3 is 15 amino acids long. The CDR3 region is CASSLINGRGNEQFF. CDR3 in DNA: TGTGCCAGCAGTTTAATCAACGGGAGAGGAAATGAGCAATTCTTC.

About this clonotype: Lacking the conserved final phenylalanine or tryptophan, this CDR3 likely reflects a read error. This rearrangement joins TRBV6-1 to TRBJ1-1; 8 bases agree with TRBD1. CDR1 is MNHNS, CDR2 SASEGT, per germline. V dropped 10 bases and J dropped 2; count of bases not matched to a gene: 18. CDR3 size: 17 residues. The CDR3 bases are TGTGCCATCAATGAATGTGTAGGGCAGGGGGCTAACACTGAAGCTTTCCTT. It specifies CAINECVGQGANTEAFL.

As regards this clonotype: One end of the junction varies from germline; a read error may be responsible. This chain links TRBV4-2 with TRBJ2-7; TRBD2 agrees at 8 bases. The CDR3 sequence is 15 residues long. Germline lookup yields CDR1 LGHNA and CDR2 YNFKEQ. The CDR3 is CVSSQDNGRDNEQYF. The CDR3 DNA reads as TGTGTCAGCAGCCAAGATAACGGGAGGGACAACGAGCAGTACTTC.

For this clonotype: An end of the junction differs from the germline gene, which may be a read error. This rearrangement joins TRBV7-2 to TRBJ2-3; 8 bases map to TRBD2. Germline loops: CDR1 SGHTA, CDR2 FQGNSA. The CDR3 is 15 residues long. Here the CDR3 reads CASRWRGAGTDMQYF. CDR3 bases: TGTGCCAGCAGATGGCGGGGGGCGGGCACAGATATGCAGTATTTT.

In regard to this clonotype: A junction end diverges from the germline sequence, so it may reflect a read error. V usage is TRBV7-9 and J usage is TRBJ1-4; D remains ambiguous. The CDR3 sequence is 13 residues long. Germline CDR1 SEHNR, CDR2 FQNEAQ (reference sequence). CDR3 amino acids: CASSSTWVEKLFF. The CDR3, as DNA: TGTGCCAGCAGCTCTACATGGGTGGAAAAACTGTTCTTT.

About this clonotype: This may stem from a read error, because a much larger clone lies one nucleotide away. This chain joins TRBV5-1 and TRBJ2-2, with no clear D. The CDR3 has 14 residues. The germline CDR1 and CDR2 sequences are SGHRS and YFSETQ. The CDR3 coding sequence is TGCGCCGGCAGCGACACCGATAAGGCCGGGGAGCTGTTTTTT. Its translation: CAGSDTDKAGELFF.

This clonotype was recorded once. The junction does not match germline at one end; this may be a read error. J is TRBJ2-1 and V is TRBV11-2; TRBD2 matches at 9 bases. Germline loops: CDR1 SGHAT, CDR2 FQNNGV. CDR3 size: 16 residues. The CDR3 reads CAISYPGTSSTNEQFF. CDR3 bases: TGTGCCATCAGCTACCCCGGGACTAGCAGTACCAATGAGCAGTTCTTC.

With regard to this clonotype: Since no conserved phenylalanine or tryptophan closes the CDR3, a read error is the likely cause. This chain connects TRBV29-1 to TRBJ2-2, with D tentatively TRBD1 (5 bases). CDR1 and CDR2 from the germline V gene are SQVTM and ANQGSEA. Trimming took off 8 bases at V and 7 bases at J, with 11 bases between the two ends. The CDR3 runs 11 residues. The DNA of the CDR3 is TGCAGCACCAAGGGGAACGGGGAGCTGTTTTCT. Encoded protein: CSTKGNGELFS.

This clonotype was found many times. This may come from a read error, since a much larger clone is one base off. The V and J genes are TRBV29-1 and TRBJ2-1, with D tentatively TRBD1 (5 bases). Germline CDR1 and CDR2: SQVTM and ANQGSEA. The ends were cut back, 5 bases at V and 0 bases at J, with 11 bases in the middle. The CDR3 loop spans 14 amino acids. The CDR3 DNA reads as TGCAGCGTTCGACAGAGGAGCTCCTACAATGAGCAGTTCTTC. It codes for CSVRQRSSYNEQFF.

A remark on this clonotype: This may stem from a read error, because a much larger clone lies one nucleotide away. The V call is TRBV2, the J call TRBJ1-1; 7 bases are shared with TRBD1. This CDR3 is 15 amino acids long. From germline, CDR1 is SNHLY and CDR2 FYNNEI. CDR3 residues: CATYLAGTVNIEAFF. CDR3 nucleotides: TGTGCCACTTATTTAGCCGGGACAGTGAACATTGAAGCTTTCTTT.